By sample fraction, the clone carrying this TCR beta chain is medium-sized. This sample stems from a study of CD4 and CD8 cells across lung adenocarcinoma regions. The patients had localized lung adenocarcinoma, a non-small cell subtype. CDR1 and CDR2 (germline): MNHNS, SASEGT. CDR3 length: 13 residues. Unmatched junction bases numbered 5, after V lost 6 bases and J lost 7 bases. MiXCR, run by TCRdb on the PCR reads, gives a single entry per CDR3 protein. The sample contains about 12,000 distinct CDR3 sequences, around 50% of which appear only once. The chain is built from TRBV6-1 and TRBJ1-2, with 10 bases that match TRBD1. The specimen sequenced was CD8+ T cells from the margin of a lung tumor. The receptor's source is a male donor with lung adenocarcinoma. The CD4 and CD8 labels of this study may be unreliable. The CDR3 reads CASSARDRGGYTF. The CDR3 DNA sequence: TGTGCCAGCAGCGCACGGGACAGGGGTGGCTACACCTTC.